This T cell receptor beta chain was observed in a study of PD-1 blockade in mismatch repair-deficient tumors. Clones were sequenced by immunoSEQ multiplex PCR, and TCRdb holds only the in-frame ones, with some missing. The sample lists under 150,000 clones; 86% were seen once. Trimming cost V 3 bases and J 1 base, with 11 bases left between them. This CDR3 has 14 residues. CDR1 SGHNT and CDR2 YYREEE come from the germline V gene (reference sequence). This receptor was obtained from an adult with mismatch repair-deficient cancer. V usage is TRBV5-4 and J usage is TRBJ2-7; maybe TRBD2 (6 bases). The sequencing used peripheral blood, collected 44 weeks after starting pembrolizumab. CDR3 residues: CASSSVGSSYEQYF. DNA of the CDR3: TGTGCCAGCAGCTCGGTCGGGAGTTCCTACGAGCAGTACTTC.